This is a list of T cell receptor beta chains from one sample in a study of CD8 T cells in Susac syndrome. TCRdb recomputed calls from the immunoSEQ multiplex PCR reads with MiXCR, one row per CDR3 protein. The sample has under 90,000 distinct CDR3 sequences, 93% seen once. Sample: CD4+ T cells from PBMCs. The receptor source for this set is a human donor with Susac syndrome. The CDR3 runs from the conserved cysteine through the conserved F or W. Fields, in order: V gene, J gene, D gene, clone size, CDR3 protein, CDR3 DNA. A D gene is named only where the DNA matches it firmly. Size is omitted from some rows. Given values are once, few, many or a class for expanded clones.

v_gene: TRBV28; j_gene: TRBJ2-3; d_gene: TRBD2; abundance: -; CDR3aa: CASSPGLAGKKTDTQYF; CDR3nt: TGTGCCAGCAGTCCGGGACTAGCGGGAAAGAAGACAGATACGCAGTATTTT
v_gene: TRBV5-1; j_gene: TRBJ2-3; d_gene: TRBD2; abundance: -; CDR3aa: CASSLSGRAFDTQYF; CDR3nt: TGCGCCAGCAGCTTAAGCGGGAGGGCCTTCGATACGCAGTATTTT
v_gene: TRBV28; j_gene: TRBJ2-3; d_gene: -; abundance: -; CDR3aa: CASSFRDTQYF; CDR3nt: TGTGCCAGCAGTTTCAGAGATACGCAGTATTTT
v_gene: TRBV10-3; j_gene: TRBJ2-7; d_gene: TRBD2; abundance: -; CDR3aa: CAISEPGLAGSSYEQYF; CDR3nt: TGTGCCATCAGTGAGCCGGGACTAGCGGGATCCTCCTACGAGCAGTACTTC
v_gene: TRBV18; j_gene: TRBJ1-1; d_gene: TRBD1; abundance: -; CDR3aa: CASSRTGMNTEAFF; CDR3nt: TGTGCCAGCTCACGGACAGGGATGAACACTGAAGCTTTCTTT
v_gene: TRBV12-3/TRBV12-4; j_gene: TRBJ2-5; d_gene: -; abundance: -; CDR3aa: CASRTTGHPQETQYF; CDR3nt: TGTGCCAGCAGGACAACGGGACACCCTCAAGAGACCCAGTACTTC
v_gene: TRBV9; j_gene: TRBJ2-3; d_gene: -; abundance: -; CDR3aa: CASSVGLGGADTQYF; CDR3nt: TGTGCCAGCAGCGTAGGATTAGGAGGAGCAGATACGCAGTATTTT
v_gene: TRBV6-1; j_gene: TRBJ2-1; d_gene: TRBD2; abundance: -; CDR3aa: CATSLAGGHNEQFF; CDR3nt: TGTGCCACTTCGCTAGCGGGGGGTCACAATGAGCAGTTCTTC
v_gene: TRBV7-2; j_gene: TRBJ1-1; d_gene: -; abundance: -; CDR3aa: CASSALHGLNTEAFF; CDR3nt: TGTGCCAGCAGCGCCCTACATGGCCTGAACACTGAAGCTTTCTTT
v_gene: TRBV12-3/TRBV12-4; j_gene: TRBJ2-1; d_gene: -; abundance: -; CDR3aa: CASSPYGNEQFF; CDR3nt: TGTGCCAGCAGTCCGTACGGGAATGAGCAGTTCTTC
v_gene: TRBV7-2; j_gene: TRBJ2-1; d_gene: TRBD1; abundance: -; CDR3aa: CASSPGQGHNEQFF; CDR3nt: TGTGCCAGCAGCCCCGGACAGGGCCACAATGAGCAGTTCTTC
v_gene: TRBV19; j_gene: TRBJ1-2; d_gene: -; abundance: -; CDR3aa: CASTTPERGRHYGYTF; CDR3nt: TGTGCCAGTACCACCCCGGAAAGGGGAAGGCATTACGGCTACACCTTC
v_gene: TRBV20-1; j_gene: TRBJ1-5; d_gene: -; abundance: once; CDR3aa: CSASPGSSNQPQHF; CDR3nt: TGCAGTGCTAGTCCAGGGTCGAGCAATCAGCCCCAGCATTTT
v_gene: TRBV12-3/TRBV12-4; j_gene: TRBJ2-1; d_gene: TRBD2; abundance: -; CDR3aa: CASSPSGREYNEQFF; CDR3nt: TGTGCCAGCAGCCCTAGCGGGAGGGAGTACAATGAGCAGTTCTTC
v_gene: TRBV19; j_gene: TRBJ2-5; d_gene: TRBD2; abundance: -; CDR3aa: CASQLTGLYAGEETQYF; CDR3nt: TGTGCCAGCCAACTAACGGGCTTATATGCGGGAGAAGAGACCCAGTACTTC
v_gene: TRBV27; j_gene: TRBJ2-1; d_gene: -; abundance: -; CDR3aa: CASSKTGSSSSYNEQFF; CDR3nt: TGTGCCAGCAGTAAAACGGGGAGTTCAAGCTCCTACAATGAGCAGTTCTTC
v_gene: TRBV10-3; j_gene: TRBJ2-1; d_gene: -; abundance: -; CDR3aa: CAISTTTNEQFF; CDR3nt: TGTGCCATCAGTACGACTACAAATGAGCAGTTCTTC
v_gene: TRBV9; j_gene: TRBJ2-1; d_gene: TRBD2; abundance: -; CDR3aa: CASSSLTGGINEQFF; CDR3nt: TGTGCCAGCAGCTCTCTGACGGGGGGGATCAATGAGCAGTTCTTC
v_gene: TRBV4-3; j_gene: TRBJ2-2; d_gene: TRBD1; abundance: -; CDR3aa: CASSQGAGGRTGELFF; CDR3nt: TGCGCCAGCAGCCAAGGAGCAGGGGGACGGACCGGGGAGCTGTTTTTT
v_gene: TRBV3-1; j_gene: TRBJ1-3; d_gene: -; abundance: -; CDR3aa: CASSQVAGNTIYF; CDR3nt: TGTGCCAGCAGCCAAGTCGCTGGAAACACCATATATTTT
v_gene: TRBV5-1; j_gene: TRBJ1-1; d_gene: -; abundance: -; CDR3aa: CASTQRGGNMNTEAFF; CDR3nt: TGCGCCAGCACTCAACGCGGGGGGAACATGAACACTGAAGCTTTCTTT
v_gene: TRBV6-6; j_gene: TRBJ2-7; d_gene: TRBD1; abundance: few; CDR3aa: CASSPRQGRYEQYF; CDR3nt: TGTGCCAGCAGCCCTCGACAGGGACGGTACGAGCAGTACTTC
v_gene: TRBV7-6; j_gene: TRBJ1-5; d_gene: -; abundance: few; CDR3aa: CASSSVGNQPQHF; CDR3nt: TGTGCCAGCAGCTCCGTAGGGAATCAGCCCCAGCATTTT
v_gene: TRBV25-1; j_gene: TRBJ2-5; d_gene: -; abundance: -; CDR3aa: CASSDWGETQYF; CDR3nt: TGTGCCAGCAGTGACTGGGGGGAGACCCAGTACTTC
v_gene: TRBV27; j_gene: TRBJ2-7; d_gene: TRBD2; abundance: -; CDR3aa: CASIPRLAGGHEQYF; CDR3nt: TGTGCCAGCATCCCTCGACTAGCGGGAGGCCACGAGCAGTACTTC
v_gene: TRBV20-1; j_gene: TRBJ1-2; d_gene: -; abundance: -; CDR3aa: CSARSGPGENNGYTF; CDR3nt: TGCAGTGCTAGATCGGGACCCGGCGAGAACAATGGCTACACCTTC
v_gene: TRBV10-3; j_gene: TRBJ2-5; d_gene: -; abundance: -; CDR3aa: CAISEGTSRETQYF; CDR3nt: TGTGCCATCAGTGAAGGGACTTCCCGAGAGACCCAGTACTTC
v_gene: TRBV7-2; j_gene: TRBJ2-5; d_gene: TRBD1; abundance: -; CDR3aa: CASSSRDRGPETQYF; CDR3nt: TGTGCCAGCAGCTCCCGGGACAGGGGTCCGGAGACCCAGTACTTC
v_gene: TRBV12-3/TRBV12-4; j_gene: TRBJ2-3; d_gene: -; abundance: -; CDR3aa: CASSLGGPRGTDTQYF; CDR3nt: TGTGCCAGCAGTTTAGGCGGCCCCCGGGGAACAGATACGCAGTATTTT
v_gene: TRBV7-2; j_gene: TRBJ2-3; d_gene: -; abundance: -; CDR3aa: CASSSGGLYTQYF; CDR3nt: TGTGCCAGCAGCTCTGGGGGACTTTATACGCAGTATTTT
v_gene: TRBV20-1; j_gene: TRBJ1-1; d_gene: -; abundance: once; CDR3aa: CSVPTVNTEAFF; CDR3nt: TGCAGTGTTCCTACAGTGAACACTGAAGCTTTCTTT